Given below is one T cell receptor beta chain in context. Its antigen remains undetermined. No much larger clone is present one base from it, and per-base qualities are unavailable. This record belongs to a study of vaccination effects on CD4 cells after COVID-19 (dated 2022 in TCRdb). Some background on the complete study: Across the study, the median time from the second dose to post-vaccine sampling was 72 days (range 14 to 241). Cultures from other donors in the study were sequenced using the Oncomine TCR Beta short-read assay on an Illumina iSeq 100. SARS-CoV-2 spike-specific CD4+ TCR repertoires from before and after mRNA vaccination were compared in COVID-19 convalescent patients and in infection-naive vaccine recipients. The full study included over 8 COVID-19 convalescent patients and a handful of SARS-CoV-2-naive healthy vaccine recipients. Beyond this particular receptor, the publication reports: Among healthy vaccine recipients, nearly all vaccine-induced clones were SARS-CoV-2 mono-reactive, and only 1 of 255 was cross-reactive with common cold coronaviruses. Only a small number of convalescent patients were included, and no early post-infection timepoints were available, which limited the study. Marked clonal contraction was observed in both infection-induced and vaccine-induced clones at late post-vaccination timepoints, consistent with waning T cell responses.

Receptors were amplified or captured by the immunoSEQ multiplex PCR assay. DNA from the cultured and isolated CD4+ T cells underwent TCR beta CDR3 sequencing. Under the source paper's analysis protocol: The analysis removed non-productive TCR sequences, trimmed reads to the CDR3 region, and retained only CDR3s that were 7 or more amino acids long. The MANAFEST web app was used to pick out antigen-specific clonotypes by comparing their expansion in peptide wells with that in reference cultures. Positive clones required FDR<0.05 expansion versus reference and all other wells, odds ratio above 5, and frequency above 0.1% in two replicate wells. Clonotypes significantly expanded in SARS-CoV-2 spike wells and in at least one common cold coronavirus spike condition were defined as cross-reactive. Levenshtein distance calculated with the stringdist R package was used to assess CDR3 similarity, and unrooted trees were constructed with ape in R 3.6.1. TCRdb limited this immuneACCESS table to in-frame rearrangements with V and J called. A share of clones is missing; checked studies link under half to unresolved V genes, and the rest is unexplained. That table is the source of V, J and clone size, and D and trimming were worked out from the DNA. In all, the sample holds about 81,000 clones, and roughly 73% of those were seen once. About 1.2% of the sample is in the top ten clones.

To identify antigen-specific CD4+ T cell clonotypes by their expansion, the ViraFEST assay first stimulated PBMC with viral peptide pools and then applied TCR sequencing. After less than 13 days of culture, CD4+ T cells were isolated with the EasySep CD4+ T cell isolation kit. Two doses of either the BNT162b2 or the mRNA-1273 mRNA SARS-CoV-2 vaccine were administered to participants. Healthy vaccine recipients had no prior SARS-CoV-2 infection, confirmed by negative nucleocapsid antibodies before and after vaccination. Each well held more than 1.5 million PBMC cultured in IMDM containing about 5.5% human AB serum, 8 to 10 IU/ml IL-2 and gentamicin, along with roughly 10 ug/ml peptides. On days 3 and 7, half of the culture medium was replaced with fresh IL-2-containing medium. Unless noted otherwise, every peptide stimulation condition was cultured in triplicate wells. PBMC were separated from whole blood using Ficoll-Paque Plus gradient centrifugation and were then either cryopreserved at -140C or used fresh. The overlapping peptide pools covered the spike proteins of SARS-CoV-2 as well as those of the common cold coronaviruses HCoV-NL63, HCoV-OC43 and HCoV-229E. The QIAamp micro DNA kit was used to extract genomic DNA from the cultured CD4+ T cells.

This sequence originates from a human donor who received a COVID-19 vaccine. Sample: CD4+ T cells from PBMCs cultured with HCoV-OC43 spike peptides, taken after COVID-19 vaccination. The cell subset or site label for this specimen denotes: HCoV-OC43 spike overlapping peptide pool stimulation.

The CDR3 reads as follows: CASSQRAATEAFF. The DNA sequence is given as TGCGCCAGCAGCCAACGGGCTGCCACTGAAGCTTTCTTT. The rearrangement combines TRBV4-3 with TRBJ1-1; a confident D gene designation cannot be given. The germline ends are 8 bases apart after V is trimmed by 2 bases and J by 4 bases. From the germline V gene, CDR1 is LGHNA and CDR2 is YSLEER. Reading from cysteine to phenylalanine, the CDR3 counts 13 amino acids. Here the CDR3 DNA is all that survives: 39 bases in frame from base 1.